This TCR beta chain originates from a study of radiation and T cells in renal cell carcinoma. Whole-study findings and limits: Top tumor clonotypes rose in blood 2 weeks post-radiation, then contracted. No pretreatment tumor biopsies were available for baseline clonotypes.

Time point given: blood 4 weeks post-SBRT, at nephrectomy. Treatment specified: 15 Gy SBRT to primary tumor, nephrectomy 4 weeks later. Nephrectomy followed 15 Gy stereotactic body radiation by 4 weeks. In its sample, this clone was seen a few times. No antigen is known for it. Trimming took 3 bases from V and 1 from J, leaving 6 bases between them. CDR3 length: 13 residues. Germline V CDR1 and CDR2: MNHEY, SMNVEV (reference sequence). Clones were sequenced by immunoSEQ multiplex PCR, and TCRdb holds only the in-frame ones, with some missing. Of about 140,000 clones detected, 75% to 90% appear once; the ten largest clones hold around 17%.

This TCR came from a woman in her forties or fifties with renal cell carcinoma. Sequencing was performed on blood, taken from a patient whose treatment included radiotherapy and nephrectomy. V gene TRBV27 combines with J gene TRBJ1-2; D remains unclear. The CDR3: CASSLVGNYGYTF. The CDR3 bases are TGTGCCAGCAGTTTGGTGGGTAACTATGGCTACACCTTC.